The source of this TCR beta chain is a study of OX40 agonist ivuxolimab in advanced cancers. The overall study: The study enrolled dose-escalation patients with hepatocellular carcinoma, melanoma, renal cell or head and neck cancer. A mean age of around 63 years, range about 20 to 79, was recorded, and around 85% were male.

On this clone itself: Antigen: not known.

Study-wide points: Some patients who did not respond also had low normalized T-cell clonal expansion.

The V gene lost 7 bases and the J gene lost 6 bases, with 22 bases spanning the gap. The CDR3 is 15 amino acids. CDR1 MGHDK and CDR2 SYGVNS come from the germline V gene. Produced via immunoSEQ multiplex PCR; TCRdb's table is partial and in-frame only. The table records approximately 74,000 clones, more than 85% of them present only once. The source is an adult with an advanced solid tumor such as melanoma, head and neck, liver or kidney cancer. The specimen was CD4+ or CD8+ T cells sorted from blood, collected in a trial of the OX40 agonist ivuxolimab. The rearrangement uses TRBV25-1 and TRBJ2-7; maybe TRBD1 (5 bases). Written as DNA, the CDR3 is TGTGCCAGCACCCAAACCCAGACAGCCTCGGGCGAGCAGTACTTC. Encoded protein: CASTQTQTASGEQYF.